The clone carrying this T cell receptor beta chain was counted many times. Its specificity is not known. Trimming took off 2 bases at V and 7 bases at J, with 11 bases between the two ends. The CDR3 has 13 amino acids. This entry comes from a study of T cells in Graves' hyperthyroidism and ophthalmopathy. General study points: Ophthalmopathy was identified by the model a median around 5.9 months ahead of onset. Classification by a 13 V-J model distinguished ophthalmopathy from stable hyperthyroidism. In blood, most of the thyroid clonotypes expanded above 0.001 were also present.

TCR beta CDR3 regions were amplified from RNA. HTBI primers were employed in a first-round RT-PCR of the TCR CDR3. MiXCR, run by TCRdb on the multiplex PCR reads, gives a single entry per CDR3 protein. The table has roughly 500,000 distinct CDR3 sequences, around 43% seen once; the top ten hold roughly 45%. Pregnant or lactating patients were excluded, as were those with uncontrolled infection or other autoimmune disease. The clonotype originates from an adult woman with Graves' disease, either hyperthyroidism or ophthalmopathy (not recorded which). The gene calls are TRBV12-3 or TRBV12-4 and TRBJ1-1; D remains unclear. The sequenced sample was peripheral blood or thyroid tissue (not recorded which). The CDR3 DNA is TGTGCCAGCAGTTTATACCGGGCAGGTGAAGCTTTCTTT. It is translated as CASSLYRAGEAFF.